These T cell receptor beta chains were read from a single sample in a study of identical twins. TCRdb reprocessed the 5' RACE reads via MiXCR and lists one record per CDR3 protein. The sample includes 650,000 to 750,000 distinct CDR3 sequences, around 20% of them seen just once. A further study also used this sample, focusing on T cells expressing NK-cell markers.

Sequenced: PBMCs. Receptor source: a woman aged 18 to 35 in good health. The CDR3 runs from the conserved cysteine through the conserved F or W. The order of the fields is V gene, J gene, clone size, D gene, CDR3 protein, CDR3 DNA. D genes are given only for firm matches. Some rows have no size entry. The others give once, few or many, or a class for an expanded clone.

TRBV7-9	TRBJ2-3	.	.	CASSVRTAEDTQYF	TGTGCCAGCAGCGTCCGGACCGCGGAAGATACGCAGTATTTT
TRBV12-3/TRBV12-4	TRBJ1-2	few	.	CASSWDKNYGYTF	TGTGCCAGCAGTTGGGACAAGAACTATGGCTACACCTTC
TRBV20-1	TRBJ2-7	.	.	CSARPGRASYEQYF	TGCAGTGCTAGGCCCGGCAGGGCCTCCTACGAGCAGTACTTC
TRBV7-9	TRBJ2-7	many	.	CASSQDYYEQYF	TGTGCCAGCAGCCAGGACTACTACGAGCAGTACTTC
TRBV20-1	TRBJ2-3	.	.	CSARWDSTDTQYF	TGCAGTGCGAGGTGGGACTCCACAGATACGCAGTATTTT
TRBV11-2	TRBJ2-2	.	.	CASSNTGRTGELFF	TGTGCCAGCAGCAACACAGGGAGGACCGGGGAGCTGTTTTTT
TRBV5-1	TRBJ2-7	.	.	CASSLDGSRGSYEQYF	TGCGCCAGCAGCTTGGATGGTAGCCGGGGCTCCTACGAGCAGTACTTC
TRBV5-1	TRBJ2-1	.	.	CASSLGIGYNEQFF	TGCGCCAGCAGCTTGGGAATCGGCTACAATGAGCAGTTCTTC
TRBV5-4	TRBJ2-3	few	TRBD2	CASSSRAGSTDTQYF	TGTGCCAGCAGCTCCCGAGCGGGGTCCACAGATACGCAGTATTTT
TRBV7-6	TRBJ2-5	few	.	CASSLALVRETQYF	TGTGCCAGCAGCTTAGCCTTGGTGCGGGAGACCCAGTACTTC
TRBV7-9	TRBJ2-7	.	.	CASKVPFAYEQYF	TGTGCCAGCAAGGTGCCTTTTGCCTACGAGCAGTACTTC
TRBV7-9	TRBJ2-6	.	.	CASSPGDIRPFLTF	TGTGCCAGCAGCCCGGGTGACATCCGGCCGTTCCTGACTTTC
TRBV5-1	TRBJ2-1	.	TRBD2	CASSTSGGSSYNEQFF	TGCGCCAGCAGCACCAGCGGGGGATCCTCCTACAATGAGCAGTTCTTC
TRBV12-5	TRBJ2-5	few	.	CASGYGGIETQYF	TGTGCTAGTGGTTATGGCGGGATCGAGACCCAGTACTTC
TRBV18	TRBJ1-5	few	.	CASSPHQNQPQHF	TGTGCCAGCTCTCCACACCAAAATCAGCCCCAGCATTTT
TRBV12-3/TRBV12-4	TRBJ2-1	few	.	CASTARINNEQFF	TGTGCCAGCACGGCCAGGATTAACAATGAGCAGTTCTTC
TRBV7-9	TRBJ2-5	few	.	CASSRTEGQETQYF	TGTGCCAGCAGCCGAACGGAGGGGCAAGAGACCCAGTACTTC
TRBV5-1	TRBJ1-1	many	TRBD1	CASSWGPGQETEAFF	TGCGCCAGCAGCTGGGGCCCTGGACAGGAGACTGAAGCTTTCTTT
TRBV9	TRBJ2-6	few	.	CASSVGSASVSGANVLTF	TGTGCCAGCAGCGTAGGGTCCGCCAGCGTCTCTGGGGCCAACGTCCTGACTTTC
TRBV12-3/TRBV12-4	TRBJ1-2	few	.	CASRWKADSGYTF	TGTGCCAGCAGGTGGAAGGCAGACTCTGGCTACACCTTC
TRBV29-1	TRBJ2-7	.	.	CSVVPMRGLREQYF	TGCAGCGTCGTGCCGATGCGGGGACTGCGCGAGCAGTACTTC